These 20 T cell receptor beta chains were sequenced from one sample in a study of CD8+ T cells in alopecia areata. The treatment is: oral pan-JAK inhibitor, 5-10 mg twice daily. Investigators isolated RNA and reverse transcribed it into cDNA to act as the sequencing template. Profiled with immunoSEQ multiplex PCR; TCRdb holds only in-frame clones, not every one. The profile shows around 270,000 clones, nearly 60% of them singletons. This specimen was CD4+ T cells sorted from blood, taken at week 24, from a patient treated with tofacitinib. Every receptor here comes from a human donor with alopecia areata.

This clone has more than one count but fewer than ten. The rearrangement joins TRBV5-4 to TRBJ2-2; 9 bases fit TRBD1. CDR1 SGHNT and CDR2 YYREEE come from the germline V gene (reference sequence). The V and J ends lost 4 bases and 6 bases, in that order; junction bases with no gene match: 10. The CDR3 is 16 amino acids. For the CDR3, the DNA is TGTGCCAGCAGCAGGGACAGGGAGGTTATCCCCGGGGAGCTGTTTTTT. Translating gives CASSRDREVIPGELFF.

V usage is TRBV11-2 and J usage is TRBJ2-5; 7 bases fit TRBD2. The CDR3 spans 16 residues. V lost 3 bases to trimming and J lost 2 bases; unmatched junction nucleotides: 9. CDR1 and CDR2 (germline): SGHAT, FQNNGV. DNA for the CDR3: TGTGCCAGCAGCTTGCGATTAGCCGGGGGGCAAGAGACCCAGTACTTC. This gives the protein CASSLRLAGGQETQYF.

The V and J genes are TRBV7-9 and TRBJ2-5; no clear D gene. Germline V gene data show CDR1 as SEHNR and CDR2 as FQNEAQ (reference sequence). The CDR3 totals 12 residues. V was pared by 5 bases and J by 3 bases, with 7 bases between. The CDR3: CASSTTEETQYF. In nucleotides, the CDR3 is TGTGCCAGCAGCACGACTGAAGAGACCCAGTACTTC.

The chain joins TRBV7-9 to TRBJ2-1, with TRBD1 as a possible D gene (5 bases). Trimming took off 7 bases at V and 4 bases at J, with 5 bases between the two ends. CDR1 and CDR2 (germline): SEHNR, FQNEAQ (reference sequence). The length of the CDR3 is 11 residues. The CDR3 sequence is CASNRYNEQFF. The CDR3 coding sequence is TGTGCCAGCAACAGGTACAATGAGCAGTTCTTC.

The chain uses TRBV4-1 and TRBJ2-1; D is possibly TRBD1 (6 bases). V lost 1 base and J 9 bases, leaving 10 bases between the germline ends. Germline CDR1 MGHRA, CDR2 YSYEKL. CDR3 length: 13 amino acids. The DNA of the CDR3 is TGCGCCAGCAGCCAAGCTGCAGGGGTTGAGCAGTTCTTC. It specifies CASSQAAGVEQFF.

V gene TRBV10-3 combines with J gene TRBJ1-2, with 7 bases identical to TRBD1. Trimming took 6 bases from V and 4 from J; bases not matched to a gene: 8. This CDR3 has 14 residues. The germline V gene encodes CDR1 ENHRY and CDR2 SYGVKD. CDR3 protein: CAISSQGVGYGYTF. The CDR3 nucleotides are TGTGCCATCAGCAGTCAGGGGGTTGGCTATGGCTACACCTTC.

This clone was detected a few times. The rearrangement joins TRBV6-1 to TRBJ1-2; D is undetermined. Trimming cost V 8 bases and J 4 bases, with 5 bases left between them. CDR3 size: 10 residues. Germline CDR1 is MNHNS and CDR2 is SASEGT. In nucleotides, the CDR3 is TGTGCCAGCCTCCTCTATGGCTACACCTTC. Its translation: CASLLYGYTF.

The CDR3 DNA is TGTGCCTGGACCGTACATAGGCGCAGGGCCTACACCTTC. It yields the protein CAWTVHRRRAYTF. The genes are TRBV30 and TRBJ1-2; possibly TRBD1 for D (5 bases). Germline-derived CDR1 and CDR2 are GTSNPN and SVGIG (reference sequence). This CDR3 is 13 amino acids long. V lost 4 bases to trimming and J lost 10 bases, with 19 bases between them.

This clone was found a few times. This chain links TRBV7-9 with TRBJ2-7; tentatively, D is TRBD1 (6 bases). With 5 bases removed from V and 3 bases from J, the gap between germline ends came to 8 bases. CDR3 length: 12 residues. Looked up from germline, CDR1 is SEHNR and CDR2 is FQNEAQ (reference sequence). CDR3 sequence reads: CASSMTGYEQYF. In nucleotides, the CDR3 is TGTGCCAGCAGCATGACAGGCTACGAGCAGTACTTC.

This clone was counted only a few times. V and J are TRBV30 and TRBJ2-2; D gene unclear. CDR1 GTSNPN and CDR2 SVGIG come from the germline V gene (reference sequence). The V gene lost 5 bases and the J gene lost 7 bases, with 14 bases spanning the gap. The CDR3 length is 13 residues. The DNA for the CDR3 is TGTGCCTGGTGCCCTGGAGAGTTCGGGGAGCTGTTTTTT. Translated, it gives CAWCPGEFGELFF.

The V call is TRBV4-2, the J call TRBJ2-3; D not certain. The V gene's germline CDR1 is LGHNA and CDR2 YNFKEQ. The CDR3 contains 16 residues. V was shortened by 0 bases and J by 0 bases, with 10 bases between the two germline ends. The CDR3 DNA is TGTGCCAGCAGCCAAGAGGACGTATCTAGCACAGATACGCAGTATTTT. It translates to CASSQEDVSSTDTQYF.

The chain links TRBV14 to TRBJ2-4; D is possibly TRBD1 or TRBD2 (6 bases each). Germline V CDR1 and CDR2: SGHDN, FVKESK. This CDR3 comprises 13 residues. V lost 5 bases and J 8 bases, leaving 13 bases between the germline ends. Written as DNA, the CDR3 is TGTGCCAGCAGCTTACAGGGAGGCCACATTCAGTACTTC. Protein sequence: CASSLQGGHIQYF.

This clone showed up just a few times. The chain recombines TRBV5-4 with TRBJ2-2; 9 bases map to TRBD1. CDR3 length: 16 amino acids. Germline V CDR1 and CDR2: SGHNT, YYREEE (reference sequence). J gave up 7 bases and V 3 bases, and 10 bases lay outside the gene matches. The CDR3 loop reads CASSSSGTGLVGELFF. CDR3 in DNA: TGTGCCAGCAGCTCCTCCGGGACAGGGTTGGTCGGGGAGCTGTTTTTT.

The chain uses TRBV6-5 and TRBJ2-7; either TRBD1 or TRBD2 may fit D (5 bases each). This CDR3 has 15 amino acids. Trimming shortened V by 4 bases and J by 4 bases, and 17 bases separated the two germline ends. Germline values: CDR1 MNHEY, CDR2 SVGAGI. The CDR3 here is CASSSNRDPRYEQYF. DNA of the CDR3: TGTGCCAGCAGTTCAAACCGGGACCCACGGTACGAGCAGTACTTC.

This clone came up a few times. The gene calls are TRBV30 and TRBJ2-5, with 9 bases matching TRBD2. V lost 5 bases, J lost 1 base, and 5 bases stayed unmatched. CDR3 length: 14 amino acids. Germline loops: CDR1 GTSNPN, CDR2 SVGIG (reference sequence). The chain's CDR3 is CAWSSGGTQETQYF. Here the CDR3 DNA reads TGTGCCTGGTCGAGCGGGGGGACCCAAGAGACCCAGTACTTC.

The gene calls are TRBV27 and TRBJ2-5; D unclear. Per the germline V gene, CDR1 is MNHEY and CDR2 is SMNVEV (reference sequence). V dropped 3 bases and J dropped 1 base, with 9 bases sitting between them. This CDR3 has 14 amino acids. This CDR3 reads CASSFYGTQETQYF. In DNA form, the CDR3 reads TGTGCCAGCAGTTTTTATGGCACCCAAGAGACCCAGTACTTC.

The chain is built from TRBV5-6 and TRBJ2-7; the D gene is possibly TRBD2 (5 bases). This CDR3 has 12 amino acids. CDR1 and CDR2 (germline): SGHDT, YYEEEE. The V and J ends lost 6 bases and 7 bases respectively, with 14 bases between them. CDR3 protein: CASTAFTGEQYF. The CDR3 DNA reads as TGTGCCAGCACCGCGTTTACGGGGGAGCAGTACTTC.

The table lists this clone with a few counts. The J gene is TRBJ2-5, the V gene TRBV29-1; D is possibly TRBD1 (6 bases). CDR3 length: 13 amino acids. Per the germline V gene, CDR1 is SQVTM and CDR2 is ANQGSEA. Trimming shortened V by 7 bases and J by 5 bases, and 17 bases separated the two germline ends. CDR3 nucleotides: TGCAGCGCCTCTCCAGGGGTCGGGGAGACCCAGTACTTC. The encoded protein is CSASPGVGETQYF.

The J gene is TRBJ2-7, the V gene TRBV5-1; a weak D match, TRBD1 (6 bases). Looked up from germline, CDR1 is SGHRS and CDR2 is YFSETQ. With 0 bases removed from V and 0 bases from J, the gap between germline ends came to 16 bases. The CDR3 spans 17 residues. In nucleotides, the CDR3 is TGCGCCAGCAGCTTGGTAGGCGGACAGTCCAACTCCTACGAGCAGTACTTC. Protein product: CASSLVGGQSNSYEQYF.

In its sample, this clone was seen a few times. The chain combines TRBV30 with TRBJ1-6; D call uncertain. Germline V gene sequence: CDR1 GTSNPN, CDR2 SVGIG (reference sequence). This CDR3 spans 14 amino acids. V was shortened by 0 bases and J by 7 bases, with 10 bases between the two germline ends. The CDR3 DNA follows: TGTGCCTGGAGTGTGAACAGCCGAAATTCACCCCTCCACTTT. Translation gives CAWSVNSRNSPLHF.